Listed here are 9 T cell receptor beta chains from one sample, sequenced in a study of T cell repertoires and leukemia-associated antigens. Their recognized antigens are unknown. One entry per CDR3 protein, called by TCRdb with MiXCR from the 5' RACE reads. The sample yields 12,000 or so distinct CDR3 sequences, approximately 39% seen once. Input material: CD3+ T cells sorted from blood and cultured. Receptors were obtained from a female donor in good health.

A single count supports this clonotype. One base away lies a much larger clone, so this may be a sequencing read error. The conserved phenylalanine or tryptophan normally closing the CDR3 is absent here, so this likely arose from a read error. This chain links TRBV5-1 with TRBJ1-2, with a possible D match to TRBD1 (5 bases). Germline loops: CDR1 SGHRS, CDR2 YFSETQ. The V end lost 4 bases, the J end lost 8 bases, and 18 bases lay between the germline ends. The CDR3 length is 14 residues. CDR3 loop: CASSPPGGSGGYTS. In nucleotides, the CDR3 is TGCGCCAGCAGCCCGCCCGGGGGATCGGGGGGCTACACCTCC.

On this clonotype itself: Compared with germline, one end of the junction differs, possibly owing to a read error. This chain connects TRBV7-3 to TRBJ2-7; D remains unclear. CDR1 is SGHTA and CDR2 is FQGTGA in the germline V gene. The CDR3 has 12 amino acids. CDR3 protein: CANSLVAHEQHF. For the CDR3, the DNA is TGTGCCAACAGCTTAGTGGCCCACGAGCAGCACTTC.

This clonotype was seen at least ten times. The V and J genes are TRBV7-3 and TRBJ2-1; D is unclear. Germline values: CDR1 SGHTA, CDR2 FQGTGA. The ends were cut back, 2 bases at V and 0 bases at J, with 8 bases in the middle. The CDR3 is 15 amino acids. The CDR3 bases are TGTGCCAGCAGCTTATCCCGAGGCTCCTACAATGAGCAGTTCTTC. This sequence encodes CASSLSRGSYNEQFF.

In this sample, this clonotype turned up a few times. The chain carries TRBV5-1 and TRBJ2-2; 8 nucleotides line up with TRBD2. Unmatched junction bases numbered 8, after V lost 4 bases and J lost 0 bases. The CDR3 is 17 residues long. Germline CDR1 and CDR2: SGHRS and YFSETQ. CDR3 coding DNA: TGCGCCAGCAGCCAGGGACTAGACCCGGCGAACACCGGGGAGCTGTTTTTT. Translating gives CASSQGLDPANTGELFF.

V and J are TRBV7-2 and TRBJ2-6; D perhaps matches TRBD1 (6 bases). V lost 5 bases, J lost 1 base, and 18 bases lay in between. Germline CDR1 is SGHTA and CDR2 is FQGNSA. This CDR3 is built from 18 residues. Written as DNA, the CDR3 is TGTGCCAGCAGCCCAATATCCGGGACATATTCTGGGGCCAACGTCCTGACTTTC. Its protein product is CASSPISGTYSGANVLTF.

The chain couples TRBV27 to TRBJ1-6; TRBD1 agrees at 10 bases. The CDR3 contains 16 residues. Losses at the gene ends were 6 bases for V and 13 bases for J; bases not matched to a gene: 15. Germline V gives CDR1 MNHEY, CDR2 SMNVEV (reference sequence). This chain's CDR3 is CASSQGSDRGFPPLHF. In DNA form, the CDR3 reads TGTGCCAGCAGCCAAGGGTCGGACAGGGGGTTTCCGCCCCTCCACTTT.

In this sample, this clonotype turned up many times. V usage is TRBV5-4 and J usage is TRBJ2-2; 9 bases match TRBD1. The germline V gene has CDR1 SGHNT and CDR2 YYREEE (reference sequence). Unmatched junction bases numbered 6, after V lost 4 bases and J lost 2 bases. The CDR3 sequence is 16 residues long. The CDR3 bases are TGTGCCAGCAGCGCCCCGGGACAGGGTAACACCGGGGAGCTGTTTTTT. This codes for CASSAPGQGNTGELFF.

Points on this clonotype: The junction does not match germline at one end; this may be a read error. This chain joins TRBV5-1 and TRBJ2-1, with D unresolved. Germline lookup yields CDR1 SGHRS and CDR2 YFSETQ. This CDR3 region has 13 residues. The CDR3 region is CAGSLDSYNERFF. The DNA of the CDR3 is TGCGCCGGCAGCTTGGATAGCTACAATGAGCGGTTCTTC.

The chain recombines TRBV28 with TRBJ2-5, with 8 positions matching TRBD1. Germline V gene data show CDR1 as MDHEN and CDR2 as SYDVKM. The V segment lost 7 bases and the J segment 4 bases; nucleotides outside the gene matches: 5. The CDR3 consists of 13 residues. This chain's CDR3 is CASNKQGGETQYF. DNA for the CDR3: TGTGCCAGCAACAAACAGGGGGGAGAGACCCAGTACTTC.